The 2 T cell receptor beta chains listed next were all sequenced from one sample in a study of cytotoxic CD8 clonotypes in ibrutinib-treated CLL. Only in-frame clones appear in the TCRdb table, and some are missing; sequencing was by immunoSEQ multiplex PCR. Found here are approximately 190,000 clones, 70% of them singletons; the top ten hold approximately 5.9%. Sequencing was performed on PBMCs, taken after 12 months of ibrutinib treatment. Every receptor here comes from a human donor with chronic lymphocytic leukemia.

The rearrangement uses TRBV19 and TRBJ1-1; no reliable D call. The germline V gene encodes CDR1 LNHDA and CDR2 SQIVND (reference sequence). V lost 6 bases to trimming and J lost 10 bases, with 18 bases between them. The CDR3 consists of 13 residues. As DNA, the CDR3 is TGTGCCAGTAGGGGAAAACCGGGAATTCGAGCTTTCTTT. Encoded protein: CASRGKPGIRAFF.

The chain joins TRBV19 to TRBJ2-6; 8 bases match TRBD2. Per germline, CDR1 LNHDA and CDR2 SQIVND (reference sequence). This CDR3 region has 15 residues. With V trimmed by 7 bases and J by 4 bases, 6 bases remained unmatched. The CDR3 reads CASTAGGGGANVLTF. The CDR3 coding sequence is TGTGCCAGTACCGCGGGGGGAGGAGGGGCCAACGTCCTGACTTTC. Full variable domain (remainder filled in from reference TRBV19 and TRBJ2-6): DGGITQSPKYLFRKEGQNVTLSCEQNLNHDAMYWYRQDPGQGLRLIYYSQIVNDFQKGDIAEGYSVSREKKESFPLTVTSAQKNPTAFYLCASTAGGGGANVLTFGAGSRLTVL.